These T cell receptor beta chains were read from a single sample in a study of shared clonotypes between healthy human individuals. Produced via immunoSEQ multiplex PCR; TCRdb's table is partial and in-frame only. This table holds about 1 million clones, 60% to 80% found once. The sample was memory CD4+ T cells sorted from blood. Source of these receptors: a man aged 18 to 29 in good health. Each CDR3 is given with its conserved first and last residue. The order of the fields is clone size, J gene, D gene, CDR3 length, V gene, CDR3 protein, CDR3 DNA. A D gene is named only where the DNA matches it firmly. Clone size, where shown, is once, few, many, or a class for clones that have expanded.

>.|TRBJ2-1|TRBD2|15|TRBV19
CASGAGAGGSNEQFF
TGTGCCAGTGGAGCGGGAGCGGGAGGTAGCAATGAGCAGTTCTTC
>once|TRBJ1-2|.|14|TRBV5-6
CASSLSGFNYGYTF
TGTGCCAGCAGCTTGAGCGGATTTAACTATGGCTACACCTTC
>.|TRBJ2-1|TRBD2|21|TRBV10-1
CASSEVAPSGGLLSSYNEQFF
TGCGCCAGCAGTGAAGTCGCGCCTAGCGGGGGGCTTTTGAGCTCCTACAATGAGCAGTTCTTC
>.|TRBJ1-5|.|15|TRBV10-3
CAISGNTGQSQPQHF
TGTGCCATCAGTGGGAACACGGGGCAGAGTCAGCCCCAGCATTTT
>once|TRBJ1-3|TRBD1|15|TRBV7-9
CASSRQGGSGNTIYF
TGTGCCAGCAGCCGACAGGGAGGGTCTGGAAACACCATATATTTT
>.|TRBJ1-6|TRBD1|16|TRBV5-5
CASSRSRDRMDSPLHF
TGTGCCAGCAGCCGGTCTCGGGACAGGATGGATTCACCCCTCCACTTT
>few|TRBJ2-3|.|16|TRBV7-2
CASSAAQLRRTDTQYF
TGTGCCAGCAGCGCGGCACAGCTCCGGCGCACAGATACGCAGTATTTT
>few|TRBJ2-4|.|15|TRBV2
CASSTRASGKGIQYF
TGTGCCAGCAGTACCCGAGCTTCAGGGAAAGGCATTCAGTACTTC
>.|TRBJ2-1|.|16|TRBV18
CASSPGGGLIYNEQFF
TGTGCCAGCTCACCGGGCGGCGGTCTCATTTACAATGAGCAGTTCTTC
>.|TRBJ2-3|TRBD2|20|TRBV18
CASSPPVHLAGGPGTDTQYF
TGTGCCAGCTCACCACCTGTTCACCTAGCGGGAGGGCCGGGCACAGATACGCAGTATTTT
>.|TRBJ2-7|TRBD2|17|TRBV4-2
CASSPLGTGGNSYEQYF
TGTGCCAGCAGCCCTCTCGGGACCGGGGGGAACTCCTACGAGCAGTACTTC
>.|TRBJ2-7|TRBD2|18|TRBV11-2
CASSSGRLSGSHSYEQYF
TGTGCCAGCAGCTCCGGAAGACTTAGCGGGAGTCATTCCTACGAGCAGTACTTC
>.|TRBJ2-5|.|16|TRBV25-1
CASSDSRGTEQETQYF
TGTGCCAGCAGTGACTCTAGGGGAACCGAGCAAGAGACCCAGTACTTC
>.|TRBJ2-1|TRBD1|15|TRBV10-2
CASKKPPDRGNEQFF
TGCGCCAGCAAGAAGCCCCCTGACAGGGGCAATGAGCAGTTCTTC
>.|TRBJ1-2|.|12|TRBV9
CASSDDLYGYTF
TGTGCCAGCAGCGACGACCTCTATGGCTACACCTTC
>.|TRBJ2-7|.|14|TRBV5-8
CASRLPGDTLEQYF
TGTGCCAGCAGGCTACCGGGGGACACTTTGGAGCAGTACTTC
>once|TRBJ2-5|.|15|TRBV18
CASSPPNSGQETQYF
TGTGCCAGCTCACCACCTAATAGCGGACAAGAGACCCAGTACTTC
>.|TRBJ2-5|TRBD2|14|TRBV6-5
CASRRGEVQETQYF
TGTGCCAGCAGGCGGGGGGAAGTCCAAGAGACCCAGTACTTC
>.|TRBJ2-5|.|16|TRBV4-3
CASSQDLGQAVEVQYF
TGCGCCAGCAGCCAAGATCTAGGGCAGGCCGTCGAAGTCCAGTACTTC
>.|TRBJ1-1|TRBD1|15|TRBV19
CASSIRTGLNTEAFF
TGTGCCAGTAGTATAAGGACAGGGCTGAACACTGAAGCTTTCTTT
>.|TRBJ2-3|TRBD2|17|TRBV14
CASSPGLAGGLADTQYF
TGTGCCAGCAGCCCGGGACTAGCGGGAGGGCTTGCAGATACGCAGTATTTT
>few|TRBJ1-6|.|15|TRBV5-1
CASSLYKTYNSPLHF
TGCGCCAGCAGCTTGTACAAGACCTATAATTCACCCCTCCACTTT
>.|TRBJ2-3|.|14|TRBV30
CAWSGRRGTDTQYF
TGTGCCTGGAGTGGTAGGAGGGGCACAGATACGCAGTATTTT
>.|TRBJ1-5|.|15|TRBV15
CATSRDRAAYQPQHF
TGTGCCACCAGCAGAGATAGGGCAGCGTACCAGCCCCAGCATTTT
>many|TRBJ1-3|.|15|TRBV27
CASSSIGGFENTIYF
TGTGCCAGCAGTTCCATTGGAGGGTTTGAAAACACCATATATTTT
>.|TRBJ1-1|TRBD1|13|TRBV6-6
CASSTPDRAEAFF
TGTGCCAGCAGCACCCCAGACAGGGCGGAAGCTTTCTTT
>.|TRBJ2-7|TRBD2|13|TRBV2
CASSGRGSYEQYF
TGTGCCAGTAGCGGGAGGGGGTCCTACGAGCAGTACTTC
>.|TRBJ2-5|.|15|TRBV5-6
CASSTLGTDQETQYF
TGTGCCAGCAGCACCCTCGGGACGGACCAAGAGACCCAGTACTTC
>.|TRBJ2-5|TRBD1|17|TRBV27
CASSSFTWDRGPETQYF
TGTGCCAGCAGTTCATTCACATGGGACAGGGGGCCAGAGACCCAGTACTTC
>.|TRBJ2-1|.|17|TRBV4-1
CASSQESPRTKLTEQFF
TGCGCCAGCAGCCAAGAATCCCCCAGGACTAAGCTTACTGAGCAGTTCTTC
>.|TRBJ1-5|TRBD1|15|TRBV2
CASTRGTGGNQPQHF
TGTGCCAGCACCCGAGGGACAGGGGGTAATCAGCCCCAGCATTTT
>.|TRBJ2-7|.|14|TRBV10-3
CAISESGQTYEQYF
TGTGCCATCAGTGAGTCTGGCCAGACCTACGAGCAGTACTTC
>many|TRBJ2-2|.|16|TRBV6-5
CASSWGLSLNTGELFF
TGTGCCAGCAGTTGGGGACTTTCCCTGAACACCGGGGAGCTGTTTTTT
>.|TRBJ2-7|TRBD1|16|TRBV5-6
CASSPRTGGAGNEQYF
TGTGCCAGCAGCCCGCGGACAGGGGGCGCGGGGAACGAGCAGTACTTC
>.|TRBJ1-2|.|13|TRBV6-6
CASSSDNTGGYTF
TGTGCCAGCAGTTCGGACAACACAGGAGGCTACACCTTC
>.|TRBJ1-1|.|13|TRBV6-5
CASTKRGLSEAFF
TGTGCCAGCACCAAAAGGGGGTTATCTGAAGCTTTCTTT
>.|TRBJ2-1|.|16|TRBV5-5
CASSTLPTTSHNEQFF
TGTGCCAGCAGCACCTTACCCACTACTAGTCACAATGAGCAGTTCTTC
>.|TRBJ2-5|TRBD2|17|TRBV7-6
CASSPELAGGPQETQYF
TGTGCCAGCAGCCCGGAACTAGCGGGAGGGCCACAAGAGACCCAGTACTTC
>.|TRBJ2-1|.|14|TRBV5-1
CASSLGDGPNEQFF
TGCGCCAGCAGCTTGGGAGACGGGCCCAATGAGCAGTTCTTC
>.|TRBJ1-1|TRBD1|13|TRBV6-5
CASSRQGNTEAFF
TGTGCCAGCAGTCGACAGGGGAACACTGAAGCTTTCTTT
>.|TRBJ1-4|.|16|TRBV2
CASSGATAEGYEKLFF
TGTGCCAGCAGTGGGGCCACGGCGGAGGGGTATGAAAAACTGTTTTTT
>.|TRBJ2-7|TRBD2|14|TRBV6-1
CASRPAGGPIQQYF
TGTGCCAGCAGACCAGCGGGGGGGCCTATACAGCAGTACTTC
>.|TRBJ2-3|TRBD2|16|TRBV11-2
CASSPGLAGATDTQYF
TGTGCCAGCAGCCCGGGACTAGCGGGAGCCACAGATACGCAGTATTTT
>.|TRBJ2-3|.|14|TRBV28
CASSFLTETDTQYF
TGTGCCAGCAGTTTTTTAACGGAAACAGATACGCAGTATTTT
>.|TRBJ2-5|.|14|TRBV5-1
CASSRDGSGETQYF
TGCGCCAGCAGTCGGGACGGGAGCGGGGAGACCCAGTACTTC
>.|TRBJ2-5|.|11|TRBV29-1
CSLIRDSTQYF
TGCAGCCTTATAAGGGATTCCACCCAGTACTTC
>.|TRBJ1-2|.|13|TRBV5-1
CASSLDGFYGYTF
TGCGCCAGCAGCTTGGACGGATTTTATGGCTACACCTTC
>.|TRBJ1-1|TRBD1|15|TRBV13
CASSPTNRGPTEAFF
TGTGCCAGCAGCCCAACTAACAGGGGGCCCACTGAAGCTTTCTTT
>.|TRBJ1-3|.|12|TRBV30
CAWANIGNTIYF
TGTGCCTGGGCCAATATCGGAAACACCATATATTTT
>.|TRBJ2-1|TRBD2|16|TRBV5-4
CASSPGGRNVNNEQFF
TGTGCCAGCAGTCCGGGGGGTCGCAATGTAAACAATGAGCAGTTCTTC